The 19 T cell receptor beta chains presented below share a single source sample, sequenced in a study of cytomegalovirus exposure and HLA in healthy donors. Generated by immunoSEQ multiplex PCR, the TCRdb table keeps only in-frame clones and is missing some. Found here are about 150,000 clones, about 86% of them singletons; the top ten hold roughly 2.1%. Sequencing was performed on PBMCs. The receptors come from a human donor in good health.

V and J are TRBV13 and TRBJ1-2, with D possibly matching TRBD1 (6 bases). This CDR3 has 16 amino acids. V was clipped by 5 bases and J by 3 bases, with 19 bases between them. Germline assignment: CDR1 PRHDT and CDR2 FYEKMQ (reference sequence). CDR3 amino acids: CASSGRGDRNHYGYTF. DNA for the CDR3: TGTGCCAGCAGCGGTCGTGGCGACAGGAACCACTATGGCTACACCTTC.

The chain joins TRBV5-1 to TRBJ1-4, with D maybe TRBD1 (6 bases). The V and J ends lost 0 bases and 8 bases respectively, with 14 bases between them. Germline V lookup: CDR1 SGHRS, CDR2 YFSETQ. This CDR3 spans 15 amino acids. This CDR3 is CASSLGPDSREKLFF. The CDR3 coding sequence is TGCGCCAGCAGCTTGGGTCCGGACAGTCGGGAAAAACTGTTTTTT.

The chain links TRBV11-1 to TRBJ2-1; TRBD1 agrees at 7 bases. CDR3 length: 17 residues. V lost 4 bases and J lost 2; bases outside the gene matches: 11. CDR1 is SGHAT, CDR2 FQDESV, per germline (reference sequence). In nucleotides, the CDR3 is TGTGCCAGCAGCTCGACAGGGTACCCCAACACCTACAATGAGCAGTTCTTC. Encoded protein: CASSSTGYPNTYNEQFF.

V usage is TRBV2 and J usage is TRBJ2-7, with 8 positions matching TRBD2. V gave up 7 bases and J gave up 5 bases; unmatched junction bases: 4. Germline CDR1 reads SNHLY; CDR2 reads FYNNEI. There are 12 residues in the CDR3. The CDR3 DNA reads TGTGCCAGCAATGGACTAGCACACGAGCAGTACTTC. Its translation is CASNGLAHEQYF.

The CDR3: CASSSRGPANEKLFF. The CDR3 region has the DNA TGTGCCAGCAGTTCTAGGGGGCCTGCTAATGAAAAACTGTTTTTT. This chain links TRBV27 with TRBJ1-4; 7 bases match TRBD1. Germline V gene lookup returns CDR1 MNHEY and CDR2 SMNVEV (reference sequence). V dropped 4 bases and J dropped 3; count of bases not matched to a gene: 5. The CDR3 is 15 amino acids.

V gene TRBV20-1 combines with J gene TRBJ2-3; weak D call: TRBD1 (5 bases). CDR1 is DFQATT, CDR2 SNEGSKA, per germline (reference sequence). The V end was cut by 7 bases, the J end by 3 bases, with 8 bases between. This CDR3 is 11 amino acids long. The DNA for the CDR3 is TGCAGTGGGGGCCCGACAGATACGCAGTATTTT. This sequence encodes CSGGPTDTQYF.

The gene calls are TRBV4-3 and TRBJ2-7, with 8 bases aligning to TRBD1. This CDR3 contains 15 residues. Per germline, CDR1 LGHNA and CDR2 YSLEER. The V and J ends lost 3 bases and 3 bases, in that order; junction bases with no gene match: 7. The CDR3 spells CASSQTRDRFYEQYF. The CDR3 bases are TGCGCCAGCAGCCAGACCCGGGACAGGTTCTACGAGCAGTACTTC.

This clone has just one count. This sequence joins TRBV6-1 and TRBJ2-4; TRBD1 agrees at 8 bases. The CDR3 has 15 amino acids. Germline-derived CDR1 and CDR2 are MNHNS and SASEGT. J was trimmed by 5 bases and V by 4 bases; bases with no gene match: 7. The CDR3 sequence is CASSGGAGGENIQYF. DNA of the CDR3: TGTGCCAGCAGTGGGGGGGCAGGGGGCGAAAACATTCAGTACTTC.

The V and J genes are TRBV10-3 and TRBJ1-5; 8 positions match TRBD1. CDR3 length equals 15 residues. CDR1 is ENHRY and CDR2 is SYGVKD in the germline V gene. J gave up 4 bases and V 10 bases, and 12 bases lay outside the gene matches. The CDR3 loop is CATSDRVGENQPQHF. CDR3 nucleotides: TGTGCCACCTCGGACAGGGTGGGGGAAAATCAGCCCCAGCATTTT.

The chain has TRBV15 and TRBJ2-7; D ambiguous. Trimming shortened V by 0 bases and J by 2 bases, and 14 bases separated the two germline ends. The CDR3 is made up of 16 amino acids. Germline CDR1 is LNHNV and CDR2 is YYDKDF (reference sequence). As DNA, the CDR3 is TGTGCCACCAGCAGAGAAATCTGGGCAGAAGCCTACGAGCAGTACTTC. Residues: CATSREIWAEAYEQYF.

The V and J genes are TRBV7-6 and TRBJ1-5; a possible D gene is TRBD1 (5 bases). V lost 5 bases and J lost 3, with 14 bases in between. Germline CDR1 reads SGHVS; CDR2 reads FNYEAQ. The CDR3 contains 15 residues. The CDR3 loop reads CASSLQVGVNQPQHF. CDR3 sequence (DNA): TGTGCCAGCAGCCTACAGGTCGGCGTCAATCAGCCCCAGCATTTT.

This clone was found a few times. The chain joins TRBV13 to TRBJ1-1; possible D gene TRBD1, 5 bases. The CDR3 is made up of 14 amino acids. Germline V gene sequence: CDR1 PRHDT, CDR2 FYEKMQ (reference sequence). Trimming pared 8 bases from V and 3 bases from J, leaving 16 bases between. The CDR3 protein is CASLIAGSDTEAFF. The CDR3, as DNA: TGTGCCAGCCTCATCGCAGGGTCGGACACTGAAGCTTTCTTT. Drawing the rest from reference TRBV13 and TRBJ1-1, the complete variable domain is AAGVIQSPRHLIKEKRETATLKCYPIPRHDTVYWYQQGPGQDPQFLISFYEKMQSDKGSIPDRFSAQQFSDYHSELNMSSLELGDSALYFCASLIAGSDTEAFFGQGTRLTVV.

This clone has just a few counts. The chain carries TRBV7-2 and TRBJ1-5; 9 nucleotides line up with TRBD1. Unmatched junction bases numbered 10, after V lost 4 bases and J lost 3 bases. Germline V gives CDR1 SGHTA, CDR2 FQGNSA. This CDR3 contains 17 residues. CDR3: CASSSVGQGLHNQPQHF. The CDR3 DNA reads TGTGCCAGCAGCTCCGTTGGACAGGGGTTACACAATCAGCCCCAGCATTTT.

V and J are TRBV18 and TRBJ2-7; TRBD2 is a possible D gene (7 bases). Germline CDR1 reads KGHSH; CDR2 reads LQKENI. V lost 5 bases and J 4 bases, leaving 18 bases between the germline ends. There are 15 residues in the CDR3. CDR3 in amino acids: CASSGGGRDLYEQYF. CDR3 coding DNA: TGTGCCAGCTCAGGGGGGGGGCGCGATCTTTACGAGCAGTACTTC.

The chain is built from TRBV5-1 and TRBJ2-7; TRBD1 aligns across 11 bases. This CDR3 contains 15 residues. Germline CDR1 is SGHRS and CDR2 is YFSETQ. Losses at the gene ends were 2 bases for V and 7 bases for J; bases not matched to a gene: 8. The CDR3 DNA reads as TGCGCCAGCAGCTTAGCCGGGACAGGGGGGTGGGAGCAGTACTTC. Translation: CASSLAGTGGWEQYF.

The chain is built from TRBV2 and TRBJ2-5, with 13 bases matching TRBD2. CDR3 size: 15 residues. V shed 5 bases and J 4 bases; nucleotides not matched to a gene: 4. Germline CDR1 and CDR2: SNHLY and FYNNEI. CDR3 loop: CASSRTSGSGETQYF. CDR3 bases: TGTGCCAGCAGTCGGACTAGCGGGAGTGGAGAGACCCAGTACTTC.

This clone was seen only once. The CDR3 is CASRTGTSGRVNRYNEQFF. The DNA for the CDR3 is TGTGCCAGCAGAACAGGGACTAGCGGGAGAGTAAATCGTTACAATGAGCAGTTCTTC. The chain combines TRBV27 with TRBJ2-1, with 14 bases fitting TRBD2. This CDR3 is built from 19 residues. V lost 6 bases to trimming and J lost 4 bases; unmatched junction nucleotides: 14. Germline V lookup: CDR1 MNHEY, CDR2 SMNVEV (reference sequence).

This CDR3 is CASSQVGTSGYEQYF. The CDR3 DNA is TGCGCCAGCAGCCAAGTAGGGACTAGCGGTTACGAGCAGTACTTC. The rearrangement uses TRBV4-1 and TRBJ2-7, with TRBD2 matching over 11 bases. Germline lookup yields CDR1 MGHRA and CDR2 YSYEKL. V lost 1 base to trimming and J lost 4 bases; unmatched junction nucleotides: 3. The CDR3 extends over 15 amino acids.

V is TRBV27 and J is TRBJ1-3; D not resolved. Germline V lookup: CDR1 MNHEY, CDR2 SMNVEV (reference sequence). The CDR3 has 14 amino acids. Trimming removed 8 bases from V and 0 bases from J, with 11 bases in between. As DNA, the CDR3 is TGTGCCAGCGTGGCGTCTAGCTCTGGAAACACCATATATTTT. This gives the protein CASVASSSGNTIYF.